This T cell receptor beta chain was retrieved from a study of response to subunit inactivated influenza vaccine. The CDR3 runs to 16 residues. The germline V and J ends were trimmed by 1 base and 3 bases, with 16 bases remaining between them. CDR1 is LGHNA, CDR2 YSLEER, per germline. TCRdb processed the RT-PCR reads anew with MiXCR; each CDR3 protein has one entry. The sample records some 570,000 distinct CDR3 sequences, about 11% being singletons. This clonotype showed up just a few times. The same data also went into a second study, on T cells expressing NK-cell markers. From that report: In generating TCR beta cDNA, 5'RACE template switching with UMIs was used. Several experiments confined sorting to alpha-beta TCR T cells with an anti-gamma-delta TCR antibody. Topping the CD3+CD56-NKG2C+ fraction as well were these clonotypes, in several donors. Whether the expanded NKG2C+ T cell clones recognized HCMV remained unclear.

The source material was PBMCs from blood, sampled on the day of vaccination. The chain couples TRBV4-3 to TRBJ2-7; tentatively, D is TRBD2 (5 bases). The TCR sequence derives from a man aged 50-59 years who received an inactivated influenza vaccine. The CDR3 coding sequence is TGCGCCAGCAGCCAAGCCGGCCGGAGCGGTAACTACGAGCAGTACTTC. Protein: CASSQAGRSGNYEQYF.